Sequencing of this T cell receptor (beta chain) was carried out in a study of blood T cell repertoires in COVID-19. The method was immunoSEQ multiplex PCR; TCRdb's version includes in-frame clones alone and lacks a portion of them. The sample has 150,000 or so clones, roughly 80% seen once; the top ten hold about 12%. V was clipped by 6 bases and J by 1 base, with 12 bases between them. Germline assignment: CDR1 MNHEY and CDR2 SVGAGI. CDR3 length: 14 amino acids. This chain connects TRBV6-5 to TRBJ1-1; D is ambiguous. The sample comprised peripheral blood. The receptor comes from a woman aged 60-70 years with COVID-19, enrolled during active disease. CDR3 bases: TGTGCCAGCAGGGGAGTTCGAACGAACACTGAAGCTTTCTTT. Its protein product is CASRGVRTNTEAFF.